The rows below give T cell receptor beta chains drawn from one sample of a study of cytomegalovirus exposure and HLA in healthy donors. Produced via immunoSEQ multiplex PCR; TCRdb's table is partial and in-frame only. The sample gives around 180,000 clones, 70% to 90% of which show up once; 2% to 3% is in the top ten. The sequencing sample was made of PBMCs. The receptor source for this set is a male donor in good health and CMV-seronegative. Both conserved end residues are part of each CDR3. The order of the fields is CDR3 protein, CDR3 DNA, D gene, J gene, V gene, clone size. D genes are given only for firm matches. Size values are once, few and many counts, or a class for expanded clones, and some rows have none.

CDR3aa: CASSPVPGQGASEAFF
CDR3nt: TGTGCCAGCAGCCCAGTTCCGGGACAGGGGGCATCTGAAGCTTTCTTT
d_gene: TRBD1
j_gene: TRBJ1-1
v_gene: TRBV7-3
abundance: few

CDR3aa: CASSSPPGDNEQFF
CDR3nt: TGTGCCAGCAGTTCTCCCCCAGGGGACAATGAGCAGTTCTTC
d_gene: .
j_gene: TRBJ2-1
v_gene: TRBV27
abundance: .

CDR3aa: CASSETGNSAGYEQYF
CDR3nt: TGTGCCAGCAGTGAGACAGGGAATAGCGCGGGCTACGAGCAGTACTTC
d_gene: TRBD1
j_gene: TRBJ2-7
v_gene: TRBV2
abundance: .

CDR3aa: CASSLGPAYEQYF
CDR3nt: TGCGCCAGCAGCTTGGGTCCCGCCTACGAGCAGTACTTC
d_gene: .
j_gene: TRBJ2-7
v_gene: TRBV5-1
abundance: once

CDR3aa: CASSASGASLDTQYF
CDR3nt: TGTGCCAGCAGCGCTAGCGGTGCGAGCCTAGATACGCAGTATTTT
d_gene: TRBD2
j_gene: TRBJ2-3
v_gene: TRBV9
abundance: .

CDR3aa: CASSIQGASYNEQFF
CDR3nt: TGTGCCAGCAGTATACAGGGTGCGTCCTACAATGAGCAGTTCTTC
d_gene: .
j_gene: TRBJ2-1
v_gene: TRBV28
abundance: .

CDR3aa: CASRRDSSYEQYF
CDR3nt: TGCGCCAGCAGGAGGGACTCTTCCTACGAGCAGTACTTC
d_gene: .
j_gene: TRBJ2-7
v_gene: TRBV4-1
abundance: .

CDR3aa: CASSPYTSGGADTQYF
CDR3nt: TGCGCCAGCAGCCCCTATACTAGCGGGGGTGCAGATACGCAGTATTTT
d_gene: TRBD2
j_gene: TRBJ2-3
v_gene: TRBV5-1
abundance: .

CDR3aa: CASSVDRNTEAFF
CDR3nt: TGTGCCAGCAGCGTCGACAGGAACACTGAAGCTTTCTTT
d_gene: .
j_gene: TRBJ1-1
v_gene: TRBV7-7
abundance: .

CDR3aa: CASSLRDRVGGETQYF
CDR3nt: TGTGCCAGCAGCTTACGGGACAGGGTCGGAGGAGAGACCCAGTACTTC
d_gene: TRBD1
j_gene: TRBJ2-5
v_gene: TRBV7-9
abundance: .

CDR3aa: CASSAGSYEQYF
CDR3nt: TGTGCCAGCAGTGCGGGATCCTACGAGCAGTACTTC
d_gene: .
j_gene: TRBJ2-7
v_gene: TRBV25-1
abundance: .

CDR3aa: CASSEGQLTYEQYF
CDR3nt: TGCGCCAGCAGCGAGGGACAGCTTACCTACGAGCAGTACTTC
d_gene: TRBD1
j_gene: TRBJ2-7
v_gene: TRBV5-1
abundance: once

CDR3aa: CASSLSDRGLTGELFF
CDR3nt: TGTGCCAGTAGTCTGTCGGACAGGGGGTTGACCGGGGAGCTGTTTTTT
d_gene: TRBD1
j_gene: TRBJ2-2
v_gene: TRBV19
abundance: .

CDR3aa: CASSHTGGGGYTF
CDR3nt: TGTGCCAGCAGTCATACAGGGGGGGGTGGCTACACCTTC
d_gene: TRBD1
j_gene: TRBJ1-2
v_gene: TRBV7-8
abundance: .

CDR3aa: CASSAGGLGANVLTF
CDR3nt: TGTGCCAGCAGCGCCGGAGGGCTTGGGGCCAACGTCCTGACTTTC
d_gene: .
j_gene: TRBJ2-6
v_gene: TRBV11-3
abundance: .

CDR3aa: CASSVTGAGGTDTQYF
CDR3nt: TGTGCCAGCAGCGTAACCGGGGCAGGGGGCACAGATACGCAGTATTTT
d_gene: .
j_gene: TRBJ2-3
v_gene: TRBV9
abundance: .

CDR3aa: CASSYGTGSFYGYTF
CDR3nt: TGTGCCAGCAGTTACGGGACAGGGTCCTTCTATGGCTACACCTTC
d_gene: TRBD1
j_gene: TRBJ1-2
v_gene: TRBV6-5
abundance: .

CDR3aa: CASFTGLQETQYF
CDR3nt: TGCGCCAGCTTCACAGGGTTACAAGAGACCCAGTACTTC
d_gene: .
j_gene: TRBJ2-5
v_gene: TRBV5-1
abundance: once

CDR3aa: CASSELAYEQYF
CDR3nt: TGTGCCAGCAGTGAACTAGCCTACGAGCAGTACTTC
d_gene: .
j_gene: TRBJ2-7
v_gene: TRBV6-1
abundance: .

CDR3aa: CASRNTKNTEAFF
CDR3nt: TGTGCCAGCAGAAACACAAAGAACACTGAAGCTTTCTTT
d_gene: .
j_gene: TRBJ1-1
v_gene: TRBV5-6
abundance: few

CDR3aa: CASSPTSNEQFF
CDR3nt: TGTGCCAGCTCACCTACTAGTAATGAGCAGTTCTTC
d_gene: .
j_gene: TRBJ2-1
v_gene: TRBV18
abundance: .

CDR3aa: CASSLERGYSYEQYF
CDR3nt: TGTGCCAGCAGTTTAGAGCGGGGGTACTCCTACGAGCAGTACTTC
d_gene: TRBD2
j_gene: TRBJ2-7
v_gene: TRBV6-4
abundance: .

CDR3aa: CASSLEVGADQPQHF
CDR3nt: TGCGCCAGCAGCTTGGAAGTGGGGGCAGATCAGCCCCAGCATTTT
d_gene: .
j_gene: TRBJ1-5
v_gene: TRBV5-1
abundance: .

CDR3aa: CASSFLTRGRGNEQFF
CDR3nt: TGTGCCAGCAGCTTCTTGACTAGGGGTAGGGGTAATGAGCAGTTCTTC
d_gene: .
j_gene: TRBJ2-1
v_gene: TRBV7-8
abundance: .

CDR3aa: CASSELGDRYFEAFF
CDR3nt: TGTGCCAGCAGTGAATTAGGGGACAGATATTTTGAAGCTTTCTTT
d_gene: TRBD1
j_gene: TRBJ1-1
v_gene: TRBV6-1
abundance: .

CDR3aa: CASSGRGPQETQYF
CDR3nt: TGTGCCAGCAGCGGCAGGGGGCCCCAAGAGACCCAGTACTTC
d_gene: TRBD1
j_gene: TRBJ2-5
v_gene: TRBV5-6
abundance: once

CDR3aa: CASGGLSYNEQFF
CDR3nt: TGTGCCTCAGGGGGGCTCTCCTACAATGAGCAGTTCTTC
d_gene: .
j_gene: TRBJ2-1
v_gene: TRBV28
abundance: .

CDR3aa: CASSQDLSGDGETQYF
CDR3nt: TGTGCCAGCAGCCAGGACTTAAGCGGGGATGGAGAGACCCAGTACTTC
d_gene: TRBD2
j_gene: TRBJ2-5
v_gene: TRBV4-2
abundance: .

CDR3aa: CASTSSSDTQYF
CDR3nt: TGTGCCAGCACCTCTTCGTCGGATACGCAGTATTTT
d_gene: .
j_gene: TRBJ2-3
v_gene: TRBV28
abundance: .

CDR3aa: CASSLSGRGIQETQYF
CDR3nt: TGTGCCAGCAGCTTAAGTGGGCGGGGGATTCAAGAGACCCAGTACTTC
d_gene: TRBD2
j_gene: TRBJ2-5
v_gene: TRBV7-3
abundance: .

CDR3aa: CASSMGQLSEQYF
CDR3nt: TGTGCCAGCAGCATGGGACAGCTTAGCGAGCAGTACTTC
d_gene: TRBD1
j_gene: TRBJ2-7
v_gene: TRBV9
abundance: .

CDR3aa: CASSPSGGAYEQYF
CDR3nt: TGTGCCAGCAGCCCCTCGGGAGGAGCCTACGAGCAGTACTTC
d_gene: TRBD2
j_gene: TRBJ2-7
v_gene: TRBV5-4
abundance: .

CDR3aa: CATSREPGQKETQYF
CDR3nt: TGTGCCACCAGCCGCGAACCGGGACAGAAAGAGACCCAGTACTTC
d_gene: TRBD1
j_gene: TRBJ2-5
v_gene: TRBV15
abundance: .

CDR3aa: CASSLTSGGSGGGYTF
CDR3nt: TGCGCCAGCAGCTTGACGTCGGGGGGCTCGGGAGGCGGCTACACCTTC
d_gene: .
j_gene: TRBJ1-2
v_gene: TRBV5-1
abundance: .

CDR3aa: CASSLGGGGADEQFF
CDR3nt: TGTGCCAGCAGCTTAGGGGGCGGGGGGGCCGATGAGCAGTTCTTC
d_gene: TRBD2
j_gene: TRBJ2-1
v_gene: TRBV7-3
abundance: .

CDR3aa: CASSPDRGRNQPQHF
CDR3nt: TGTGCCAGCTCACCCGACAGGGGACGCAATCAGCCCCAGCATTTT
d_gene: TRBD1
j_gene: TRBJ1-5
v_gene: TRBV18
abundance: .

CDR3aa: CASSQDAGMGQPQHF
CDR3nt: TGCGCCAGCAGCCAAGACGCAGGGATGGGTCAGCCCCAGCATTTT
d_gene: .
j_gene: TRBJ1-5
v_gene: TRBV4-3
abundance: .

CDR3aa: CASSSVAGSGGGYEQYF
CDR3nt: TGTGCCAGCAGCTCCGTCGCGGGCTCCGGAGGAGGCTACGAGCAGTACTTC
d_gene: .
j_gene: TRBJ2-7
v_gene: TRBV7-2
abundance: .

CDR3aa: CASSRISNLAGSSYNEQFF
CDR3nt: TGCGCCAGCAGCCGAATCTCAAATTTAGCGGGAAGCTCCTACAATGAGCAGTTCTTC
d_gene: TRBD2
j_gene: TRBJ2-1
v_gene: TRBV4-3
abundance: once

CDR3aa: CASSSQGPGANVLTF
CDR3nt: TGTGCCAGCAGTTCTCAGGGCCCCGGGGCCAACGTCCTGACTTTC
d_gene: .
j_gene: TRBJ2-6
v_gene: TRBV28
abundance: .

CDR3aa: CASSSQRQGSYGYTF
CDR3nt: TGTGCCAGCAGCTCCCAAAGGCAGGGTAGCTATGGCTACACCTTC
d_gene: .
j_gene: TRBJ1-2
v_gene: TRBV27
abundance: .

CDR3aa: CASSSSSEILDTQYF
CDR3nt: TGTGCCAGCAGTTCGAGTAGCGAGATATTGGATACGCAGTATTTT
d_gene: .
j_gene: TRBJ2-3
v_gene: TRBV6-1
abundance: .

CDR3aa: CASSSSGGCEQYF
CDR3nt: TGTGCCAGCAGTTCATCAGGGGGCTGCGAGCAGTACTTC
d_gene: TRBD1
j_gene: TRBJ2-7
v_gene: TRBV6-6
abundance: .

CDR3aa: CAWKQGPGETRYF
CDR3nt: TGTGCCTGGAAACAGGGGCCCGGAGAGACCCGGTACTTC
d_gene: TRBD1
j_gene: TRBJ2-5
v_gene: TRBV30
abundance: .

CDR3aa: CASRSGEDSNQPQHF
CDR3nt: TGTGCCAGCAGAAGCGGGGAGGATAGCAATCAGCCCCAGCATTTT
d_gene: .
j_gene: TRBJ1-5
v_gene: TRBV28
abundance: .

CDR3aa: CASRPRTGVTEAFF
CDR3nt: TGTGCCAGCAGGCCCCGGACAGGGGTAACTGAAGCTTTCTTT
d_gene: TRBD1
j_gene: TRBJ1-1
v_gene: TRBV6-1
abundance: few

CDR3aa: CSVGLAGEQFF
CDR3nt: TGCAGCGTTGGGCTAGCAGGTGAGCAGTTCTTC
d_gene: .
j_gene: TRBJ2-1
v_gene: TRBV29-1
abundance: .

CDR3aa: CAIRGSGEKLFF
CDR3nt: TGTGCCATCAGGGGCAGTGGCGAAAAACTGTTTTTT
d_gene: .
j_gene: TRBJ1-4
v_gene: TRBV10-3
abundance: once

CDR3aa: CASSQEYLTSGRARETQYF
CDR3nt: TGTGCCAGCAGCCAAGAATATCTCACTAGCGGGAGGGCCAGAGAGACCCAGTACTTC
d_gene: TRBD2
j_gene: TRBJ2-5
v_gene: TRBV14
abundance: .

CDR3aa: CASSEAFWTGSYEQYF
CDR3nt: TGTGCCAGCAGTGAAGCGTTCTGGACAGGGTCCTACGAGCAGTACTTC
d_gene: TRBD1
j_gene: TRBJ2-7
v_gene: TRBV6-1
abundance: medium-sized

CDR3aa: CASSLTGNTEAFF
CDR3nt: TGTGCCAGCAGCCTAACAGGGAACACTGAAGCTTTCTTT
d_gene: .
j_gene: TRBJ1-1
v_gene: TRBV7-2
abundance: .

CDR3aa: CASSLSRLRATNEKLFF
CDR3nt: TGTGCCAGCAGTCTTTCGCGATTGAGGGCAACTAATGAAAAACTGTTTTTT
d_gene: .
j_gene: TRBJ1-4
v_gene: TRBV28
abundance: .